These 32 T cell receptor beta chains came from one sample sequenced in a study of T cells after yellow fever vaccination. TCRdb reanalysed the 5' RACE reads using MiXCR and keeps one entry per CDR3 protein. Of roughly 85,000 distinct CDR3 sequences in the sample, approximately 12% are singletons; the top ten hold under 30%. This specimen consisted of CD8+ T cells not binding an NS4B(214-222) dextramer, sorted from PBMCs, obtained about 20 days after the first yellow fever vaccination. The origin of the receptors is a man in his late teens or twenties who received the YFV17D yellow fever vaccine.

The rearrangement joins TRBV20-1 to TRBJ2-7; D gene unclear. CDR3 length: 12 residues. CDR1 and CDR2 (germline): DFQATT, SNEGSKA (reference sequence). V was pared by 4 bases and J by 0 bases, with 7 bases between. The CDR3, as DNA: TGCAGTGCTACTTATAGCTCCTACGAGCAGTACTTC. Protein product: CSATYSSYEQYF.

The V call is TRBV4-3, the J call TRBJ2-7, with 7 positions matching TRBD1. This CDR3 is 18 amino acids long. Germline V gene data show CDR1 as LGHNA and CDR2 as YSLEER. The V segment lost 2 bases and the J segment 0 bases; nucleotides outside the gene matches: 13. The CDR3 region is CASSQTTQGQTISYEQYF. Written as DNA, the CDR3 is TGCGCCAGCAGCCAAACTACCCAGGGACAGACGATCTCCTACGAGCAGTACTTC.

This chain links TRBV30 with TRBJ1-1; D possibly corresponds to TRBD1 (5 bases). Germline-derived CDR1 and CDR2 are GTSNPN and SVGIG (reference sequence). The CDR3 is made up of 14 amino acids. Trimming took 4 bases from V and 3 from J, leaving 15 bases between them. CDR3 nucleotides: TGTGCCTGGACCCGAGGTCGGGGCTACACTGAAGCTTTCTTT. It is translated as CAWTRGRGYTEAFF.

Only a few counts were recorded for this clonotype. The rearrangement uses TRBV10-3 and TRBJ2-3; the match to TRBD2 covers 7 bases. Germline-derived CDR1 and CDR2 are ENHRY and SYGVKD. Trimming removed 10 bases from V and 3 bases from J; junction bases left unmatched: 7. CDR3 size: 13 residues. CDR3 sequence (DNA): TGTGCCACCCGGGGGGAATTAACAGATACGCAGTATTTT. Its translation: CATRGELTDTQYF.

The chain has TRBV3-1 and TRBJ2-7; 7 bases align to TRBD2. V shed 8 bases, J shed 3 bases, and the junction held 13 bases outside the gene matches. CDR3 length: 15 residues. Germline CDR1 is LGHDT and CDR2 is YNNKEL (reference sequence). CDR3 DNA sequence: TGTGCCAGCGAGCCGGGGGGTCAGGGAAGCTACGAGCAGTACTTC. Protein: CASEPGGQGSYEQYF.

Relative to its sample, this clonotype is hyperexpanded. This rearrangement joins TRBV27 to TRBJ2-7; 7 nucleotides align to TRBD2. Germline-derived CDR1 and CDR2 are MNHEY and SMNVEV (reference sequence). V shed 6 bases, J shed 2 bases, and the junction held 10 bases outside the gene matches. The CDR3 is 15 amino acids. The CDR3 bases are TGTGCCAGCAGCCAATGGGGGGGTACGCCCTACGAGCAGTACTTC. It translates to CASSQWGGTPYEQYF.

The chain joins TRBV7-9 to TRBJ2-2, with 12 nucleotides matching TRBD2. Germline V gene lookup returns CDR1 SEHNR and CDR2 FQNEAQ (reference sequence). Germline trimming cut 4 bases from V and 3 bases from J; bases unmatched to any gene: 3. The CDR3 totals 16 residues. The CDR3 DNA reads as TGTGCCAGCAGCTCGGGACTAGCGGGCTACACCGGGGAGCTGTTTTTT. Residues: CASSSGLAGYTGELFF.

This clonotype appeared once. The chain links TRBV4-1 to TRBJ1-1; possible D gene TRBD1, 6 bases. The V gene lost 4 bases and the J gene lost 4 bases, with 16 bases spanning the gap. The germline V gene has CDR1 MGHRA and CDR2 YSYEKL. The CDR3 covers 15 residues. CDR3 nucleotide sequence: TGCGCCAGCAGCCCCAGGCACGTAGGGGGCACTGAAGCTTTCTTT. It is translated as CASSPRHVGGTEAFF.

This clonotype was counted ten times or more. This chain connects TRBV29-1 to TRBJ2-5; 9 nucleotides align to TRBD2. The germline gives CDR1 SQVTM, CDR2 ANQGSEA. V gave up 2 bases and J gave up 2 bases; unmatched junction bases: 3. There are 14 residues in the CDR3. CDR3 coding DNA: TGCAGCGTTGAACTAGCGGGGAGACAAGAGACCCAGTACTTC. Protein: CSVELAGRQETQYF.

The J gene is TRBJ2-3, the V gene TRBV4-1; 7 nucleotides match TRBD1. The CDR3 covers 15 residues. Trimming cost V 3 bases and J 8 bases; bases outside gene matches: 11. Germline CDR1 is MGHRA and CDR2 is YSYEKL. The CDR3 DNA reads TGCGCCAGCAGCCAGGCCGGGACAGTTGAACGTACGCAGTATTTT. This codes for CASSQAGTVERTQYF.

This clonotype was picked up a small number of times. The chain employs TRBV9 and TRBJ2-3; D unresolved. The CDR3 covers 9 residues. The germline V gene encodes CDR1 SGDLS and CDR2 YYNGEE. V lost 6 bases and J lost 4, with 0 bases in between. DNA of the CDR3: TGTGCCAGCACAGATACGCAGTATTTT. Protein sequence: CASTDTQYF. The whole variable domain, filled in from reference TRBV9 and TRBJ2-3, reads DSGVTQTPKHLITATGQRVTLRCSPRSGDLSVYWYQQSLDQGLQFLIQYYNGEERAKGNILERFSAQQFPDLHSELNLSSLELGDSALYFCASTDTQYFGPGTRLTVL.

Here the CDR3 reads CASSMGQGYEQYF. CDR3 sequence (DNA): TGTGCCAGCAGCATGGGACAGGGATACGAGCAGTACTTC. The V gene is TRBV13, the J gene TRBJ2-7; 9 bases are a match to TRBD1. The CDR3 is made up of 13 amino acids. Per germline, CDR1 PRHDT and CDR2 FYEKMQ (reference sequence). The V gene end was trimmed by 5 bases and the J gene end by 4 bases; junction bases not matched to a gene: 3.

There are a few counts of this clonotype. The J gene is TRBJ2-7, the V gene TRBV27, with D possibly being TRBD1 or TRBD2 (5 bases each). This CDR3 region has 14 residues. Germline CDR1 and CDR2: MNHEY and SMNVEV (reference sequence). The ends were cut back, 5 bases at V and 3 bases at J, with 14 bases in the middle. The CDR3 DNA reads as TGTGCCAGCAGTCCTAAACGGGACGGCTACGAGCAGTACTTC. Its protein is CASSPKRDGYEQYF.

This chain joins TRBV2 and TRBJ2-7, with 12 bases identical to TRBD2. This CDR3 is built from 16 residues. The germline gives CDR1 SNHLY, CDR2 FYNNEI. Trimming cost V 4 bases and J 4 bases; bases outside gene matches: 8. In DNA form, the CDR3 reads TGTGCCAGCAGTGGGGGTGGACTAGCGGGGATTTACGAGCAGTACTTC. Amino acids: CASSGGGLAGIYEQYF.

This clonotype was picked up a small number of times. The chain recombines TRBV6-2 or TRBV6-3 with TRBJ2-5, with a weak D call TRBD1 (5 bases). V gave up 7 bases and J gave up 0 bases, with 9 bases separating them. Germline CDR1 MNHEY, CDR2 SVGEGT. This CDR3 is built from 13 residues. The CDR3: CASTTGYQETQYF. CDR3 nucleotide sequence: TGTGCCAGCACCACAGGCTACCAAGAGACCCAGTACTTC.

V is TRBV6-1 and J is TRBJ2-2, with D perhaps matching TRBD2 (7 bases). Germline loops: CDR1 MNHNS, CDR2 SASEGT. V was cut by 4 bases and J by 4 bases, with 13 bases left in between. This CDR3 spans 15 amino acids. CDR3 sequence reads: CASSVGGPGTGELFF. CDR3 DNA: TGTGCCAGCAGTGTGGGGGGGCCGGGCACCGGGGAGCTGTTTTTT.

This clonotype was seen only a few times. The rearrangement links TRBV10-3 to TRBJ1-1; 12 bases map to TRBD1. Unmatched junction bases numbered 9, after V lost 10 bases and J lost 6 bases. This CDR3 spans 14 amino acids. Germline CDR1 and CDR2: ENHRY and SYGVKD. The CDR3 region is CATAGTGGSSEAFF. The DNA for the CDR3 is TGTGCCACCGCCGGGACAGGGGGCTCGTCTGAAGCTTTCTTT.

This clonotype has at least ten counts. This chain connects TRBV12-3 or TRBV12-4 to TRBJ1-1; no definite D call. CDR3 length equals 14 residues. The V end was cut by 1 base, the J end by 4 bases, with 10 bases between. The DNA for the CDR3 is TGTGCCAGCAGTTTAGAATCGTGGGCCACTGAAGCTTTCTTT. This gives the protein CASSLESWATEAFF.

There are a few counts of this clonotype. The rearrangement joins TRBV7-2 to TRBJ2-4; 8 positions match TRBD2. This CDR3 is 17 amino acids long. The germline V gene encodes CDR1 SGHTA and CDR2 FQGNSA. With V trimmed by 0 bases and J by 2 bases, 6 bases remained unmatched. The CDR3 region is CASSLADRGGTKNIQYF. The DNA of the CDR3 is TGTGCCAGCAGCTTAGCGGATCGGGGGGGGACCAAAAACATTCAGTACTTC. Filled out from reference TRBV7-2 and TRBJ2-4, the complete variable domain reads GAGVSQSPSNKVTEKGKDVELRCDPISGHTALYWYRQSLGQGLEFLIYFQGNSAPDKSGLPSDRFSAERTGGSVSTLTIQRTQQEDSAVYLCASSLADRGGTKNIQYFGAGTRLSVL.

The chain links TRBV7-6 to TRBJ1-5; a weak D match, TRBD1 (5 bases). CDR1 and CDR2 (germline): SGHVS, FNYEAQ. CDR3 size: 15 residues. V gave up 5 bases and J gave up 2 bases, with 13 bases separating them. CDR3 residues: CASSPGRDRNQPQHF. The DNA for the CDR3 is TGTGCCAGCAGCCCCGGACGGGACCGCAATCAGCCCCAGCATTTT.

The table lists this clonotype with a few counts. The chain has TRBV4-1 and TRBJ2-5, with no clear D. There are 13 residues in the CDR3. Between the trimmed V and J ends, which lost 0 bases and 14 bases, there was a span of 16 bases. Germline values: CDR1 MGHRA, CDR2 YSYEKL. The CDR3 DNA is TGCGCCAGCAGCCAAGATCGATCAAGTTTTTCTTACTTC. Amino acids: CASSQDRSSFSYF.

The table lists this clonotype with a few counts. This rearrangement joins TRBV4-1 to TRBJ2-7, with a tentative D call TRBD2 (5 bases). Trimming left V 0 bases short and J 2 bases short, with 8 bases between. There are 14 residues in the CDR3. Germline loops: CDR1 MGHRA, CDR2 YSYEKL. CDR3: CASSQEDGAYEQYF. The CDR3 DNA follows: TGCGCCAGCAGCCAAGAAGACGGGGCCTACGAGCAGTACTTC.

The sample holds a few counts of this clonotype. The rearrangement uses TRBV27 and TRBJ2-6; D is perhaps TRBD1 (5 bases). Trimming stripped 0 bases from V and 4 bases from J, with 16 bases between. Germline lookup yields CDR1 MNHEY and CDR2 SMNVEV (reference sequence). This CDR3 region has 18 residues. The CDR3 coding sequence is TGTGCCAGCAGTTTATCGGCCCTCAGGGTCGGAGGGGCCAACGTCCTGACTTTC. Translated, it gives CASSLSALRVGGANVLTF.

J is TRBJ2-1 and V is TRBV6-1; 12 positions match TRBD2. Germline CDR1 reads MNHNS; CDR2 reads SASEGT. V shed 5 bases, J shed 10 bases, and the junction held 9 bases outside the gene matches. The CDR3 spans 15 residues. Here the CDR3 reads CASSPGTSGSSEQFF. DNA for the CDR3: TGTGCCAGCAGTCCCGGGACTAGCGGGTCTTCCGAGCAGTTCTTC.

In its sample, this clonotype was seen many times. This sequence joins TRBV7-2 and TRBJ2-5, with a possible D match to TRBD2 (5 bases). CDR3 length: 14 residues. Germline values: CDR1 SGHTA, CDR2 FQGNSA. Trimming stripped 3 bases from V and 0 bases from J, with 8 bases between. The DNA for the CDR3 is TGTGCCAGCAGCTTCCTAGCTAACCAAGAGACCCAGTACTTC. Translated, it gives CASSFLANQETQYF.

Here the CDR3 DNA reads TGTGCCAGCAGCCCTGACAGAAGTGGTTTAGGAAAACTGTTTTTT. Its protein is CASSPDRSGLGKLFF. This chain links TRBV7-9 with TRBJ1-4; possible D gene TRBD1, 5 bases. CDR1 is SEHNR, CDR2 FQNEAQ, per germline (reference sequence). There are 15 residues in the CDR3. The germline V and J ends were trimmed by 5 bases and 10 bases, with 20 bases remaining between them. Looking up the rest from reference TRBV7-9 and TRBJ1-4 gives the full variable domain: DTGVSQNPRHKITKRGQNVTFRCDPISEHNRLYWYRQTLGQGPEFLTYFQNEAQLEKSRLLSDRFSAERPKGSFSTLEIQRTEQGDSAMYLCASSPDRSGLGKLFFGSGTQLSVL.

The rearrangement uses TRBV10-3 and TRBJ1-1; no firm D call. V gave up 3 bases and J gave up 0 bases, with 14 bases separating them. The CDR3 runs to 16 residues. CDR1 and CDR2 (germline): ENHRY, SYGVKD. CDR3 residues: CAISDLVLTMNTEAFF. In nucleotides, the CDR3 is TGTGCCATCAGTGATCTGGTATTAACCATGAACACTGAAGCTTTCTTT.

Only a few counts were recorded for this clonotype. The chain combines TRBV19 with TRBJ1-5; D might be TRBD1 (6 bases). Germline values: CDR1 LNHDA, CDR2 SQIVND (reference sequence). Trimming shortened V by 5 bases and J by 9 bases, and 17 bases separated the two germline ends. The CDR3 is 14 residues long. CDR3 amino acids: CASSLTGAHGPQHF. CDR3 sequence (DNA): TGTGCCAGTAGTTTGACAGGTGCTCACGGGCCCCAGCATTTT. The whole variable domain, filled in from reference TRBV19 and TRBJ1-5, reads DGGITQSPKYLFRKEGQNVTLSCEQNLNHDAMYWYRQDPGQGLRLIYYSQIVNDFQKGDIAEGYSVSREKKESFPLTVTSAQKNPTAFYLCASSLTGAHGPQHFGDGTRLSIL.

This CDR3 is CSARDWGIPPEQFF. CDR3 DNA sequence: TGCAGTGCTAGAGATTGGGGGATCCCCCCTGAGCAGTTCTTC. This chain links TRBV20-1 with TRBJ2-1; the D gene could be TRBD1 or TRBD2 (5 bases each). This CDR3 comprises 14 residues. V was cut by 0 bases and J by 9 bases, with 15 bases left in between. Germline loops: CDR1 DFQATT, CDR2 SNEGSKA (reference sequence).

This chain links TRBV29-1 with TRBJ1-6, with D possibly TRBD1 on 5 matching bases. From germline, CDR1 is SQVTM and CDR2 ANQGSEA. V lost 7 bases and J 7 bases, leaving 20 bases between the germline ends. This CDR3 is 15 amino acids long. CDR3 sequence: CSGIRDHSPNSPLHF. CDR3 coding DNA: TGCAGCGGAATCCGGGACCACAGCCCGAATTCACCCCTCCACTTT.

The chain combines TRBV10-3 with TRBJ1-1, with unresolved D. The V gene's germline CDR1 is ENHRY and CDR2 SYGVKD. The CDR3 totals 11 residues. V was shortened by 6 bases and J by 2 bases, with 4 bases between the two germline ends. In DNA, the CDR3 is TGTGCCATCAGGATAAACACTGAAGCTTTCTTT. Its protein is CAIRINTEAFF.

V usage is TRBV5-1 and J usage is TRBJ2-1; TRBD2 aligns across 8 bases. With V trimmed by 0 bases and J by 10 bases, 0 bases remained unmatched. Per germline, CDR1 SGHRS and CDR2 YFSETQ. This CDR3 contains 12 residues. The CDR3 DNA sequence: TGCGCCAGCAGCTTGGTAGCGGGGGAGCAGTTCTTC. Its translation: CASSLVAGEQFF.